What follows are 21 T cell receptor beta chains derived from one specimen sequenced in a study of T cell repertoires in cytomegalovirus infection. TCRdb itself ran the reads through MiXCR, one entry per CDR3 protein. The sample holds about 740,000 distinct CDR3 sequences; 35% to 45% are singletons and the top ten take about 2.8%. The sequenced sample consisted of PBMCs. These receptors were obtained from a human donor in good health (CMV status not recorded). Some clones in this sample may be carry-over from other donors' samples.

The chain carries TRBV5-4 and TRBJ2-2, with 8 nucleotides matching TRBD2. The V segment lost 4 bases and the J segment 3 bases; nucleotides outside the gene matches: 8. The CDR3 totals 16 residues. Germline V gene data show CDR1 as SGHNT and CDR2 as YYREEE (reference sequence). CDR3 in DNA: TGTGCCAGCAGCCGGGGGGGGGGGACCCACACCGGGGAGCTGTTTTTT. The encoded protein is CASSRGGGTHTGELFF.

The chain employs TRBV6-5 and TRBJ2-3; 11 nucleotides align to TRBD2. The CDR3 totals 16 residues. Trimming removed 2 bases from V and 4 bases from J; junction bases left unmatched: 5. Looked up from germline, CDR1 is MNHEY and CDR2 is SVGAGI. DNA for the CDR3: TGTGCCAGCAGTTACGCTCTAGCGGGAGGTCCAGATACGCAGTATTTT. Translating it yields CASSYALAGGPDTQYF.

This clonotype showed up just a few times. The rearrangement joins TRBV7-3 to TRBJ2-1, with 7 bases identical to TRBD2. Germline V gene data show CDR1 as SGHTA and CDR2 as FQGTGA. J was trimmed by 8 bases and V by 4 bases; bases with no gene match: 8. The CDR3 length is 14 residues. The CDR3 DNA reads TGTGCCAGCAGCTCCCGCGGGAGTGCCTATGAGCAGTTCTTC. Translation gives CASSSRGSAYEQFF.

V usage is TRBV19 and J usage is TRBJ2-5; the D gene is possibly TRBD1 (6 bases). The germline V gene has CDR1 LNHDA and CDR2 SQIVND (reference sequence). The CDR3 is 15 residues long. The V gene lost 4 bases and the J gene lost 4 bases, with 16 bases spanning the gap. The CDR3 region is CASSTQGLYRETQYF. The CDR3 nucleotides read TGTGCCAGTAGTACGCAGGGGCTTTACCGAGAGACCCAGTACTTC. The variable domain in full, completed from reference TRBV19 and TRBJ2-5, reads DGGITQSPKYLFRKEGQNVTLSCEQNLNHDAMYWYRQDPGQGLRLIYYSQIVNDFQKGDIAEGYSVSREKKESFPLTVTSAQKNPTAFYLCASSTQGLYRETQYFGPGTRLLVL.

There are many counts of this clonotype. The CDR3 coding sequence is TGTGCCAGTAGTATGTTCGGCGGGGAGCTGTTTTTT. Translated, it gives CASSMFGGELFF. The chain links TRBV19 to TRBJ2-2, with unresolved D. V was cut by 3 bases and J by 7 bases, with 6 bases left in between. CDR1 and CDR2 from the germline V gene are LNHDA and SQIVND (reference sequence). CDR3 length: 12 amino acids. Full variable domain (missing parts from reference TRBV19 and TRBJ2-2): DGGITQSPKYLFRKEGQNVTLSCEQNLNHDAMYWYRQDPGQGLRLIYYSQIVNDFQKGDIAEGYSVSREKKESFPLTVTSAQKNPTAFYLCASSMFGGELFFGEGSRLTVL.

In this sample, this clonotype turned up once. This chain links TRBV9 with TRBJ1-2; TRBD1 matches at 10 bases. With 0 bases clipped from V and 8 bases from J, the junction kept 4 bases outside the gene matches. CDR3 length equals 14 residues. In germline, CDR1 is SGDLS, CDR2 YYNGEE. The CDR3 DNA reads TGTGCCAGCAGCGTAGGACAGGGGGCTCGGGGCTACACCTTC. This encodes CASSVGQGARGYTF.

The chain carries TRBV28 and TRBJ1-5; 12 bases map to TRBD1. The germline V gene encodes CDR1 MDHEN and CDR2 SYDVKM. This CDR3 region has 15 residues. Unmatched junction bases numbered 7, after V lost 7 bases and J lost 6 bases. The CDR3 nucleotides are TGTGCCAGCACCGCCGGGACAGGGGGCGGTCAGCCCCAGCATTTT. Translation gives CASTAGTGGGQPQHF.

This clonotype was recorded at least ten times. V usage is TRBV6-1 and J usage is TRBJ1-6, with D uncertain. V lost 7 bases and J lost 9, with 13 bases in between. This CDR3 has 13 amino acids. Germline V lookup: CDR1 MNHNS, CDR2 SASEGT. CDR3 coding DNA: TGTGCCAGCACGGCCAGGTCGGGTTCACCCCTCCACTTT. Translating gives CASTARSGSPLHF.

This clonotype has a handful of counts. The chain combines TRBV28 with TRBJ2-5; no definite D call. The V end lost 7 bases, the J end lost 0 bases, and 15 bases lay between the germline ends. Germline CDR1 MDHEN, CDR2 SYDVKM. This CDR3 contains 15 residues. In nucleotides, the CDR3 is TGTGCCAGCATCCCTCCGTTGCCGTACCAAGAGACCCAGTACTTC. The encoded protein is CASIPPLPYQETQYF.

The gene calls are TRBV27 and TRBJ1-2; no reliable D call. This CDR3 comprises 15 residues. Trimming took off 3 bases at V and 6 bases at J, with 17 bases between the two ends. From germline, CDR1 is MNHEY and CDR2 SMNVEV (reference sequence). For the CDR3, the DNA is TGTGCCAGCAGTTTGCTTAACCAGGAAAGGGATGGCTACACCTTC. As protein: CASSLLNQERDGYTF.

The V gene is TRBV12-3 or TRBV12-4, the J gene TRBJ2-1, with 9 nucleotides matching TRBD2. V lost 4 bases to trimming and J lost 2 bases; unmatched junction nucleotides: 12. The CDR3 is 18 amino acids. The CDR3 spells CASSYGQAGGSTYNEQFF. CDR3 DNA: TGTGCCAGCAGTTACGGTCAAGCGGGAGGTTCTACCTACAATGAGCAGTTCTTC.

Here the CDR3 reads CASTPWGDRKDYGYTF. The CDR3, as DNA: TGTGCCAGTACCCCCTGGGGAGACAGGAAGGACTATGGCTACACCTTC. The chain couples TRBV19 to TRBJ1-2, with a tentative D call TRBD1 (6 bases). CDR3 length equals 16 residues. Germline CDR1 and CDR2: LNHDA and SQIVND (reference sequence). V dropped 7 bases and J dropped 3 bases, with 21 bases sitting between them.

The rearrangement links TRBV29-1 to TRBJ2-2; either TRBD1 or TRBD2 may supply D (6 bases each). The CDR3 runs to 13 residues. V was trimmed by 5 bases and J by 3 bases, leaving 10 bases between them. Germline CDR1 reads SQVTM; CDR2 reads ANQGSEA. For the CDR3, the DNA is TGCAGCGTTAGAGGGGGGTACACCGGGGAGCTGTTTTTT. This translates into CSVRGGYTGELFF.

This clonotype was seen at least ten times. The chain uses TRBV7-3 and TRBJ2-2; unclear D gene. Trimming took off 4 bases at V and 3 bases at J, with 9 bases between the two ends. CDR1 is SGHTA and CDR2 is FQGTGA in the germline V gene. The CDR3 loop spans 14 amino acids. The CDR3 DNA is TGTGCCAGCAGCTGGTTTGAGGACACCGGGGAGCTGTTTTTT. Translated, it gives CASSWFEDTGELFF.

V and J are TRBV11-2 and TRBJ2-1; possible D gene TRBD1, 6 bases. The germline gives CDR1 SGHAT, CDR2 FQNNGV. There are 16 residues in the CDR3. V dropped 0 bases and J dropped 4 bases, with 13 bases sitting between them. The CDR3 DNA is TGTGCCAGCAGCTTAGACGAAGACAGGAGATACAATGAGCAGTTCTTC. Its translation: CASSLDEDRRYNEQFF.

This clonotype was found a few times. The chain uses TRBV6-6 and TRBJ1-1, with 7 bases that match TRBD1. Germline values: CDR1 MNHNY, CDR2 SVGAGI (reference sequence). Trimming at V came to 5 bases and at J to 4 bases, leaving 13 bases not matched to a gene. This CDR3 has 16 residues. CDR3 DNA sequence: TGTGCCAGCAGTCCTAGACAGGGCGGCGTAACCACTGAAGCTTTCTTT. Amino acid sequence: CASSPRQGGVTTEAFF.

The chain couples TRBV5-1 to TRBJ1-5; TRBD1 agrees at 7 bases. The CDR3 consists of 16 residues. CDR1 and CDR2 from the germline V gene are SGHRS and YFSETQ. Trimming cost V 0 bases and J 3 bases; bases outside gene matches: 6. CDR3 in DNA: TGCGCCAGCAGCTTGGGGACAGGAGCATCCAATCAGCCCCAGCATTTT. It codes for CASSLGTGASNQPQHF.

In its sample, this clonotype was seen a few times. This sequence joins TRBV4-1 and TRBJ1-3, with unresolved D. The CDR3 consists of 17 residues. V lost 0 bases to trimming and J lost 0 bases, with 12 bases between them. Germline V lookup: CDR1 MGHRA, CDR2 YSYEKL. The CDR3 here is CASSQELGSSSGNTIYF. Here the CDR3 DNA reads TGCGCCAGCAGCCAAGAACTGGGTTCGAGCTCTGGAAACACCATATATTTT.

The CDR3 sequence: CASSLSYFTREGYEQYF. The CDR3 region has the DNA TGTGCCAGCAGTTTATCCTACTTTACTCGGGAGGGCTACGAGCAGTACTTC. V usage is TRBV27 and J usage is TRBJ2-7; 8 bases match TRBD2. Germline loops: CDR1 MNHEY, CDR2 SMNVEV (reference sequence). With V trimmed by 0 bases and J by 3 bases, 10 bases remained unmatched. This CDR3 is built from 17 residues.

Only a few counts were recorded for this clonotype. The rearrangement uses TRBV19 and TRBJ1-4, with D hard to call. The CDR3 contains 16 residues. Germline CDR1 is LNHDA and CDR2 is SQIVND (reference sequence). V lost 6 bases and J lost 6, with 20 bases in between. This CDR3 reads CASSLQSWGVDEKLFF. The CDR3 nucleotides read TGTGCCAGTAGCCTCCAATCTTGGGGAGTGGATGAAAAACTGTTTTTT.

The V and J genes are TRBV6-2 or TRBV6-3 and TRBJ1-1; weak D call: TRBD1 (5 bases). The germline V gene encodes CDR1 MNHEY and CDR2 SVGEGT. The V end lost 7 bases, the J end lost 0 bases, and 18 bases lay between the germline ends. This CDR3 has 16 residues. The CDR3 loop is CASKGHLLAMNTEAFF. The DNA of the CDR3 is TGTGCCAGCAAAGGACACCTACTCGCCATGAACACTGAAGCTTTCTTT.